This record concerns one TCR beta chain sequence. The CDR3 loop spans 17 amino acids. Trimming took off 3 bases at V and 2 bases at J, with 18 bases between the two ends. The germline V gene has CDR1 SGDLS and CDR2 YYNGEE. Generated by immunoSEQ multiplex PCR, the TCRdb table keeps only in-frame clones and is missing some. The top ten clones hold over 6.5% of a sample with about 6,100 clones, roughly 80% of them seen once. This sample is part of a study of blood T cell repertoires in COVID-19. The wider study: Specimens from acute and convalescent COVID-19 originated in the United States, Italy and Spain. From T cells, B-cell-depleted T cells, or PBMCs came the material, which was cDNA or gDNA.

The sequence derives from a human donor with active COVID-19. The donor label of this sample is uncertain. Specimen: peripheral blood. The chain has TRBV9 and TRBJ2-1, with a tentative D call TRBD2 (8 bases). The CDR3 nucleotides are TGTGCCAGCAGCGGGGCCGGGGGGGACAGCCCCTACAATGAGCAGTTCTTC. Translation gives CASSGAGGDSPYNEQFF.